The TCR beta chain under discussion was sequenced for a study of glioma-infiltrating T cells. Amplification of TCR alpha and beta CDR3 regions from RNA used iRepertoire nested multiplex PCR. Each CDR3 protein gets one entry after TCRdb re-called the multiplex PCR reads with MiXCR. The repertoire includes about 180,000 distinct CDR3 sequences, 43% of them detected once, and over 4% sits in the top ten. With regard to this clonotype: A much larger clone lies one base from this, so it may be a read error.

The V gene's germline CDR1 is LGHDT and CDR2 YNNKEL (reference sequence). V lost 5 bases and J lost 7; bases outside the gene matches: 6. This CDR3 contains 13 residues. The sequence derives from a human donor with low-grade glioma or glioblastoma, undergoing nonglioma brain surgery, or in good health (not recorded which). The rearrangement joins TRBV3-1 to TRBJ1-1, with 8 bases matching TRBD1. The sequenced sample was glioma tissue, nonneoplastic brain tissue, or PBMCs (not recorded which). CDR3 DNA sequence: TGTGCCAGCAGCTTTACAGGGGGGAGTGAAGCTTTCTTT. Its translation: CASSFTGGSEAFF.